The 23 T cell receptor beta chains below were found in one sample sequenced in a study of glioma-infiltrating T cells after dendritic cell vaccination. TCRdb keeps only in-frame clones here, not all; method: immunoSEQ multiplex PCR. The table shows tens of thousands of clones, with less than 90% occurring only once. The material sequenced was blood, taken before dendritic cell vaccination. The origin of the receptors is a human donor with glioblastoma.

The V call is TRBV29-1, the J call TRBJ1-1; D gene unclear. V shed 8 bases and J shed 1 base, with 5 bases lying between them. The CDR3 length is 10 residues. CDR1 and CDR2 (germline): SQVTM, ANQGSEA. CDR3 sequence: CSTGNTEAFF. The DNA for the CDR3 is TGCAGCACTGGGAACACTGAAGCTTTCTTT.

The rearrangement joins TRBV12-5 to TRBJ1-5; TRBD1 aligns across 7 bases. The CDR3 is 14 amino acids. The germline V gene encodes CDR1 LGHNT and CDR2 FRNRAP. Germline trimming cut 9 bases from V and 2 bases from J; bases unmatched to any gene: 7. Here the CDR3 reads CASTLQGGNQPQHF. The CDR3 DNA reads as TGTGCTAGCACTCTTCAGGGGGGCAATCAGCCCCAGCATTTT.

The chain has TRBV27 and TRBJ2-7, with D maybe TRBD2 (6 bases). Trimming removed 5 bases at V and 2 bases at J, with 19 bases between. Germline V gives CDR1 MNHEY, CDR2 SMNVEV (reference sequence). The CDR3 consists of 16 residues. The CDR3 is CASSPILWGGTYEQYF. The CDR3 bases are TGTGCCAGCAGTCCCATTTTATGGGGAGGTACCTACGAGCAGTACTTC.

The V gene is TRBV7-2, the J gene TRBJ2-7, with 10 nucleotides matching TRBD1. The CDR3 covers 15 residues. Germline CDR1 reads SGHTA; CDR2 reads FQGNSA. With V trimmed by 5 bases and J by 7 bases, 11 bases remained unmatched. CDR3 amino acids: CASSLRTGGQGEQYF. CDR3 bases: TGTGCCAGCAGCCTACGGACAGGGGGGCAGGGAGAGCAGTACTTC.

The chain employs TRBV19 and TRBJ2-7; TRBD1 matches 10 bases. The CDR3 length is 16 residues. The germline V gene has CDR1 LNHDA and CDR2 SQIVND (reference sequence). V shed 0 bases and J 2 bases; nucleotides not matched to a gene: 4. The CDR3 bases are TGTGCCAGTAGTATAGATGTGGGGACAGGGGCCTACGAGCAGTACTTC. Encoded protein: CASSIDVGTGAYEQYF.

The chain is built from TRBV9 and TRBJ2-1; 7 positions agree with TRBD2. This CDR3 has 15 amino acids. V was pared by 0 bases and J by 9 bases, with 9 bases of the junction left unmatched. Germline CDR1 SGDLS, CDR2 YYNGEE. The CDR3 protein is CASSVVGGGPVEQFF. The CDR3, as DNA: TGTGCCAGCAGCGTAGTGGGGGGAGGGCCTGTTGAGCAGTTCTTC.

The rearrangement joins TRBV29-1 to TRBJ1-1, with 7 bases matching TRBD1. Germline V gene data show CDR1 as SQVTM and CDR2 as ANQGSEA. This CDR3 region has 15 residues. V trimming: 4 bases; J trimming: 0 bases; junction bases outside the gene matches: 8. The CDR3 region has the DNA TGCAGCGTTGGGGGACAGAACAACATGAACACTGAAGCTTTCTTT. Its protein is CSVGGQNNMNTEAFF.

V gene TRBV6-1 combines with J gene TRBJ1-1, with TRBD1 matching 8 bases. Germline CDR1 and CDR2: MNHNS and SASEGT. The CDR3 consists of 15 residues. V shed 0 bases, J shed 0 bases, and the junction held 0 bases outside the gene matches. The CDR3 here is CASSEAGQVNTEAFF. Written as DNA, the CDR3 is TGTGCCAGCAGTGAAGCGGGACAGGTGAACACTGAAGCTTTCTTT.

This chain connects TRBV7-8 to TRBJ2-2; a weak D match, TRBD1 (5 bases). The CDR3 sequence is 15 residues long. V was cut by 5 bases and J by 0 bases, with 10 bases left in between. Germline CDR1 reads SGHVS; CDR2 reads FQNEAQ. CDR3 region: CASSPDSPNTGELFF. The CDR3 nucleotides read TGTGCCAGCAGCCCAGACAGTCCGAACACCGGGGAGCTGTTTTTT.

The genes are TRBV10-3 and TRBJ2-3; 10 nucleotides match TRBD2. V shed 4 bases and J 5 bases; nucleotides not matched to a gene: 12. Germline V lookup: CDR1 ENHRY, CDR2 SYGVKD. CDR3 length: 17 residues. CDR3 in DNA: TGTGCCATCAGTGTTCGACAGGGGACTAGCGAACAAGATACGCAGTATTTT. Translating it yields CAISVRQGTSEQDTQYF.

The chain employs TRBV6-5 and TRBJ2-7, with TRBD1 matching 10 bases. In germline, CDR1 is MNHEY, CDR2 SVGAGI. This CDR3 region has 15 residues. The V and J ends lost 5 bases and 2 bases, in that order; junction bases with no gene match: 6. CDR3: CASSRRDRGPYEQYF. The CDR3, as DNA: TGTGCCAGCAGTCGCCGGGACAGGGGCCCCTACGAGCAGTACTTC.

The chain recombines TRBV4-3 with TRBJ1-1; 11 bases map to TRBD1. Trimming cost V 0 bases and J 8 bases; bases outside gene matches: 17. Germline V gene lookup returns CDR1 LGHNA and CDR2 YSLEER. The CDR3 is 19 amino acids. CDR3 DNA: TGCGCCAGCAGCCAAGAAGGCGACTGGACAGGGGGCCGGATTTTGGAAGCTTTCTTT. Encoded protein: CASSQEGDWTGGRILEAFF.

J is TRBJ2-1 and V is TRBV19; 7 bases are a match to TRBD2. V lost 6 bases, J lost 7 bases, and 9 bases stayed unmatched. The germline V gene encodes CDR1 LNHDA and CDR2 SQIVND (reference sequence). CDR3 length: 14 amino acids. CDR3 in DNA: TGTGCCAGTAGCGGGGGGTCGACAGTAAATGAGCAGTTCTTC. It encodes CASSGGSTVNEQFF.

A single count supports this clone. The chain joins TRBV11-2 to TRBJ1-6; TRBD1 might be the D (6 bases). Deletions cut 4 bases from V and 7 bases from J, with 14 bases between. Germline loops: CDR1 SGHAT, CDR2 FQNNGV. The CDR3 runs to 15 residues. The CDR3 DNA is TGTGCCAGCAGCTCCCCGCGGACAGACAATTCACCCCTCCACTTT. Amino acids: CASSSPRTDNSPLHF.

The rearrangement links TRBV6-1 to TRBJ1-2, with D possibly being TRBD1 (6 bases). Trimming cost V 4 bases and J 3 bases, with 12 bases left between them. Germline V gene lookup returns CDR1 MNHNS and CDR2 SASEGT. The CDR3 runs to 14 residues. The CDR3 reads CASSGGGADYGYTF. CDR3 nucleotides: TGTGCCAGCAGTGGGGGGGGCGCGGACTATGGCTACACCTTC.

J is TRBJ1-4 and V is TRBV15; possibly TRBD1 for D (5 bases). The CDR3 runs to 13 residues. Germline CDR1 is LNHNV and CDR2 is YYDKDF (reference sequence). Deletions cut 10 bases from V and 7 bases from J, with 16 bases between. CDR3 in DNA: TGTGCCAGTGGAGACAGACCAGGTGAAAAACTGTTTTTT. Its protein product is CASGDRPGEKLFF.

The sample holds one count of this clone. Here the CDR3 reads CAWSPTTGDFHEQYF. In DNA, the CDR3 is TGTGCCTGGAGTCCGACGACAGGGGATTTCCACGAGCAGTACTTC. The chain recombines TRBV30 with TRBJ2-7; TRBD1 matches at 8 bases. The trim removed 2 bases at V and 5 bases at J, leaving 11 bases unmatched. CDR3 length: 15 residues. CDR1 and CDR2 from the germline V gene are GTSNPN and SVGIG (reference sequence).

This chain uses TRBV30 with TRBJ1-5; 7 bases map to TRBD1. The V and J ends lost 2 bases and 7 bases, in that order; junction bases with no gene match: 11. In germline, CDR1 is GTSNPN, CDR2 SVGIG (reference sequence). CDR3 length equals 15 residues. This chain's CDR3 is CAWSPHGTVNQPQHF. CDR3 in DNA: TGTGCCTGGAGTCCCCACGGGACAGTTAACCAGCCCCAGCATTTT.

This chain links TRBV6-5 with TRBJ2-1, with D perhaps TRBD1 (6 bases). V was trimmed by 6 bases and J by 8 bases, leaving 14 bases between them. The CDR3 runs 13 residues. Germline assignment: CDR1 MNHEY and CDR2 SVGAGI. CDR3 in DNA: TGTGCCAGCAGGGGACACTTCGGCCATGAGCAGTTCTTC. Translated: CASRGHFGHEQFF.

The rearrangement uses TRBV11-2 and TRBJ2-7; no firm D call. Trimming cost V 1 base and J 4 bases, with 8 bases left between them. The CDR3 has 13 amino acids. CDR1 and CDR2 (germline): SGHAT, FQNNGV. CDR3 DNA: TGTGCCAGCAGCTTAGGGTCGGAGTACGAGCAGTACTTC. Its translation: CASSLGSEYEQYF.

This chain connects TRBV27 to TRBJ2-3; 7 bases map to TRBD2. This CDR3 spans 18 amino acids. The junction had 21 bases not matched to a gene; V was cut back by 6 bases and J by 6 bases. Per the germline V gene, CDR1 is MNHEY and CDR2 is SMNVEV (reference sequence). CDR3 residues: CASSRTRVTSQPLDTQYF. CDR3 bases: TGTGCCAGCAGCCGAACCCGGGTGACTAGCCAACCCCTCGATACGCAGTATTTT.

The rearrangement links TRBV5-1 to TRBJ2-3; no definite D call. The CDR3 totals 12 residues. The germline V gene has CDR1 SGHRS and CDR2 YFSETQ. Trimming left V 4 bases short and J 0 bases short, with 3 bases between. DNA of the CDR3: TGCGCCAGCAGCCAAAGCACAGATACGCAGTATTTT. Amino acid sequence: CASSQSTDTQYF.

The rearrangement links TRBV18 to TRBJ2-7; D might be TRBD2 (6 bases). The V and J ends lost 3 bases and 0 bases respectively, with 15 bases between them. CDR3 size: 16 residues. Germline lookup yields CDR1 KGHSH and CDR2 LQKENI. The CDR3 sequence is CASSPISGTISYEQYF. CDR3 nucleotide sequence: TGTGCCAGCTCACCCATTAGCGGTACAATCTCCTACGAGCAGTACTTC.